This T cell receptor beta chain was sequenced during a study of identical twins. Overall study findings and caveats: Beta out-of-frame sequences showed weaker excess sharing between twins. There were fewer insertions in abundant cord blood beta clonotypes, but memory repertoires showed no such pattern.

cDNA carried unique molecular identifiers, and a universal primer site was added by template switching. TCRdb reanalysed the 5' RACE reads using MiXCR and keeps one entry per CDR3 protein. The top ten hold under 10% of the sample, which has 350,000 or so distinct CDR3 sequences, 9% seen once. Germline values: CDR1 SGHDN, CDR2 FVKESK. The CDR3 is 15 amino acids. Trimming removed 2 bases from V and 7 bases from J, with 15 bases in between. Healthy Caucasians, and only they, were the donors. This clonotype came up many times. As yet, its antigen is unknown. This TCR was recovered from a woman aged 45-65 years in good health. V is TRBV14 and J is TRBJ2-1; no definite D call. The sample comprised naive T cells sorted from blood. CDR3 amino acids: CASSQLRGIGNEQFF. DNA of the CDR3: TGTGCCAGCAGCCAATTACGTGGGATCGGGAATGAGCAGTTCTTC.